These T cell receptor beta chains were read from a single sample in a study of T cells in localized non-small cell lung cancer. Profiled with immunoSEQ multiplex PCR; TCRdb holds only in-frame clones, not every one. This sample has around 25,000 clones, with 75% to 85% found just once. This specimen was peripheral blood, taken before any cancer treatment. All receptors derive from a woman between 35 and 75 years old with stage I lung adenocarcinoma. CDR3s include the opening cysteine and the closing phenylalanine or tryptophan. D genes are given only for firm matches. Clone size is not always given. Where it is, it says once, few, many or a class for expanded clones.

abundance: once; d_gene: NA; v_gene: TRBV21-1; j_gene: TRBJ2-7; CDR3nt: TGTGCCAGAACCGGGGTTAGCGGGGGCCTTAACGAGCAGTACTTC; CDR3aa: CARTGVSGGLNEQYF
abundance: NA; d_gene: NA; v_gene: TRBV7-2; j_gene: TRBJ2-2; CDR3nt: TGTGCCAGCAGCTTAGAAAGGCAGGGGGGCACCGGGGAGCTGTTTTTT; CDR3aa: CASSLERQGGTGELFF
abundance: NA; d_gene: NA; v_gene: TRBV5-8; j_gene: TRBJ1-5; CDR3nt: TGTGCCAGCAGCTTTGGGGGACGGCTCAATCAGCCCCAGCATTTT; CDR3aa: CASSFGGRLNQPQHF
abundance: NA; d_gene: NA; v_gene: TRBV11-2; j_gene: TRBJ2-3; CDR3nt: TGTGCCAGCAGCCACTCTACAGGGGAGGGCACAGATACGCAGTATTTT; CDR3aa: CASSHSTGEGTDTQYF
abundance: NA; d_gene: NA; v_gene: TRBV5-6; j_gene: TRBJ1-1; CDR3nt: TGTGCCAGCAGCGCCCTCGGGGGTGGCGCTTTCTTT; CDR3aa: CASSALGGGAFF
abundance: NA; d_gene: NA; v_gene: TRBV10-3; j_gene: TRBJ1-1; CDR3nt: TGTGCCATCAGTGAGTCGAGGGGGGGGGAAGATGAGGCTTTCTTT; CDR3aa: CAISESRGGEDEAFF
abundance: NA; d_gene: NA; v_gene: TRBV6-5; j_gene: TRBJ1-1; CDR3nt: TGTGCCAGCAGTTACTCGATAGGGGGGCAAGGTTTCTTT; CDR3aa: CASSYSIGGQGFF
abundance: NA; d_gene: TRBD2; v_gene: TRBV11-3; j_gene: TRBJ2-2; CDR3nt: TGTGCCAGCAGCTCGGGAGGGGCCGGGGAGCTGTTTTTT; CDR3aa: CASSSGGAGELFF
abundance: once; d_gene: NA; v_gene: TRBV6-5; j_gene: TRBJ1-2; CDR3nt: TGTGCCAGCAGCCGAGACAGCTTCTATGGCTACACCTTC; CDR3aa: CASSRDSFYGYTF
abundance: NA; d_gene: NA; v_gene: TRBV30; j_gene: TRBJ2-3; CDR3nt: TGTGCCTGGGAAGGAGCGGAGACTTACACAGATACGCAGTATTTT; CDR3aa: CAWEGAETYTDTQYF
abundance: NA; d_gene: TRBD1; v_gene: TRBV4-3; j_gene: TRBJ2-5; CDR3nt: TGCGCCAGCAGCCCCGAGGGGACAGGGGTCCCAGAGACCCAGTACTTC; CDR3aa: CASSPEGTGVPETQYF
abundance: NA; d_gene: NA; v_gene: TRBV6-5; j_gene: TRBJ1-2; CDR3nt: TGTGCCAGCAGTGGAGACAGTTCCTATGGCTACACCTTC; CDR3aa: CASSGDSSYGYTF
abundance: NA; d_gene: NA; v_gene: TRBV4-1; j_gene: TRBJ2-7; CDR3nt: TGCGCCAGCAGCCAAGAGACACCACCCTACGAGCAGTACTTC; CDR3aa: CASSQETPPYEQYF
abundance: NA; d_gene: NA; v_gene: TRBV6-1; j_gene: TRBJ2-7; CDR3nt: TGTGCCAGCAGTCAGGGCCACGAGCAGTACTTC; CDR3aa: CASSQGHEQYF
abundance: NA; d_gene: NA; v_gene: TRBV2; j_gene: TRBJ2-7; CDR3nt: TGTGCCAGCAAACCGACAGAGAGCTCCTACGAGCAGTACTTC; CDR3aa: CASKPTESSYEQYF
abundance: NA; d_gene: NA; v_gene: TRBV5-4; j_gene: TRBJ1-1; CDR3nt: TGTGCCAGCAGCTTCGATTACCCGTCCACTGAAGCTTTCTTT; CDR3aa: CASSFDYPSTEAFF